This note documents a single T cell receptor (beta chain) sequence. The data derive from a study of T cell repertoires in cytomegalovirus infection. TCRdb used MiXCR to reprocess the reads, holding one entry per CDR3 protein. The sample includes around 300,000 distinct CDR3 sequences, 9% to 9.5% of them seen just once. Per germline, CDR1 MGHRA and CDR2 YSYEKL. After removal of 5 bases from V and 4 bases from J, the junction contained 10 bases not matched to a gene. The CDR3 runs 15 residues. The material sequenced was PBMCs. The sequence was collected from a human donor in good health (CMV status not recorded). Some clones in this sample may be carry-over from other donors' samples. The V call is TRBV4-1, the J call TRBJ1-1; 7 bases agree with TRBD1. In DNA form, the CDR3 reads TGCGCCAGCAGCTACTTAGGGGGCAGAGGCACTGAAGCTTTCTTT. Protein sequence: CASSYLGGRGTEAFF.